This TCR beta chain was found in a study of blood T cell repertoires in COVID-19. As for the study in general: Collection of acute and convalescent COVID-19 samples took place in the United States, Italy and Spain. T cells, B-cell-depleted T cells, or PBMCs provided the cDNA or gDNA that served as material.

TCRdb's table, derived via immunoSEQ multiplex PCR, lists solely in-frame clones and lacks some. The sample has approximately 250,000 clones, 91% seen once. Per the germline V gene, CDR1 is LGHDT and CDR2 is YNNKEL (reference sequence). V lost 1 base and J lost 3, with 7 bases in between. The length of the CDR3 is 14 residues. Clinical history reported by participants formed the basis on which cohorts were assigned. Sequencing was done on a sample of PBMCs or T cells enriched from blood (not recorded which). The rearrangement links TRBV3-1 (or the pseudogene TRBV3-2) to TRBJ1-3; a possible D gene is TRBD1 (5 bases). The TCR comes from a man aged 40-55 years who had been exposed to COVID-19. Written as DNA, the CDR3 is TGTGCCAGCAGCCAAGGACAGTTTGGAAACACCATATATTTT. It codes for CASSQGQFGNTIYF.